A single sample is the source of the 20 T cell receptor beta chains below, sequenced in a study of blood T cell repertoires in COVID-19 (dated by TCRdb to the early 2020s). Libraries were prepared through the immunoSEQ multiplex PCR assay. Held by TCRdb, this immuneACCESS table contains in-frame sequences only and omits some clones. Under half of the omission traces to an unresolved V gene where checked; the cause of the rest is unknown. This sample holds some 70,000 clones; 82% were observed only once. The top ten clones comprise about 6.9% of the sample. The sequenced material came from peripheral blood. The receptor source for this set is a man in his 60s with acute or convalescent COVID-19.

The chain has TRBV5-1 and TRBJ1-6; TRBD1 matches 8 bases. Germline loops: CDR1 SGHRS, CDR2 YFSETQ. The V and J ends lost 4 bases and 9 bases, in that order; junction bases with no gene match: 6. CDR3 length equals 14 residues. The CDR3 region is CASSHGQGSSPLHF. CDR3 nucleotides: TGCGCCAGCAGCCACGGACAGGGCAGTTCACCCCTCCACTTT. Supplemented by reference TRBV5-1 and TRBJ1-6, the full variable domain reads KAGVTQTPRYLIKTRGQQVTLSCSPISGHRSVSWYQQTPGQGLQFLFEYFSETQRNKGNFPGRFSGRQFSNSRSEMNVSTLELGDSALYLCASSHGQGSSPLHFGNGTRLTVT.

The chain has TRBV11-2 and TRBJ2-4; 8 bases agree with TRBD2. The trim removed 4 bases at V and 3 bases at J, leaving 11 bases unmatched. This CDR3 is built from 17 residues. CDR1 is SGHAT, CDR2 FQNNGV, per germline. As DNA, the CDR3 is TGTGCCAGCAGCTGGGTGCGGGGGGCTCGGGGCAAAAACATTCAGTACTTC. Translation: CASSWVRGARGKNIQYF.

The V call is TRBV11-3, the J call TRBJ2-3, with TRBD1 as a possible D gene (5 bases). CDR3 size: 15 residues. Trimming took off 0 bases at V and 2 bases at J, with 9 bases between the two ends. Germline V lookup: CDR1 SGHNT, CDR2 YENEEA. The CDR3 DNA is TGTGCCAGCAGCTTAGATGACAGAACCACAGATACGCAGTATTTT. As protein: CASSLDDRTTDTQYF.

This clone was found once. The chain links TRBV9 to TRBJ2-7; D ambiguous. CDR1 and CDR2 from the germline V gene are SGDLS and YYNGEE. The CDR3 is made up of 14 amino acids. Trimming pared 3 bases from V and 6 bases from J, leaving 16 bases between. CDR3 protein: CASSGAGHDGEQYF. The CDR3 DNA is TGTGCCAGCAGCGGGGCAGGCCACGACGGCGAGCAGTACTTC.

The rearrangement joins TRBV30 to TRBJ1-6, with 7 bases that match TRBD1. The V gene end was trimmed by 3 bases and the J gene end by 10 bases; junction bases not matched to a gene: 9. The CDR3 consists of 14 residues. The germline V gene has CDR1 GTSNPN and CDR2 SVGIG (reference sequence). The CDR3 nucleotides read TGTGCCTGGAGGGTAGATCCGGGACAGTCACCCCTCCACTTT. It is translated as CAWRVDPGQSPLHF.

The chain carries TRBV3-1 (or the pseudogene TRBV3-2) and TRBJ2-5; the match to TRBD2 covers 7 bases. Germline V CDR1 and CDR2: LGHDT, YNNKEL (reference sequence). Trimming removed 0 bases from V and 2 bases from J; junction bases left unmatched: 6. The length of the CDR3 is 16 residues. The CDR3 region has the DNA TGTGCCAGCAGCCAAGATGTGTCTAGCGGACAAGAGACCCAGTACTTC. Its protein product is CASSQDVSSGQETQYF.

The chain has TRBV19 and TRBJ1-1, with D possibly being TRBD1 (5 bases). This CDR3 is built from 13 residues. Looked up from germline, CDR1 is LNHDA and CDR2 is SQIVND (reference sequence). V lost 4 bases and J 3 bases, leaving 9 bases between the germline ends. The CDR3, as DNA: TGTGCCAGTAGTACCGACAGCGACACTGAAGCTTTCTTT. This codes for CASSTDSDTEAFF.

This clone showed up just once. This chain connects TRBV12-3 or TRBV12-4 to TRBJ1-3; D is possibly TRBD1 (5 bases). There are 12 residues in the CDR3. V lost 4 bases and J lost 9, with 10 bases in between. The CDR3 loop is CASSSTVGTIYF. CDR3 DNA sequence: TGTGCCAGCAGTTCGACAGTAGGCACCATATATTTT.

The CDR3 is CASRGFTDTQYF. The CDR3 region has the DNA TGTGCCAGCAGGGGCTTCACAGATACGCAGTATTTT. J is TRBJ2-3 and V is TRBV2; D gene uncertain. CDR3 length equals 12 residues. Germline lookup yields CDR1 SNHLY and CDR2 FYNNEI. Deletions cut 6 bases from V and 2 bases from J, with 6 bases between.

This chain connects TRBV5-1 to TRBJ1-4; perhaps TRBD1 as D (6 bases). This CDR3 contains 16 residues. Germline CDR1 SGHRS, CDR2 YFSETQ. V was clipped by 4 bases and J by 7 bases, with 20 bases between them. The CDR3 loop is CASSGGTGRGGEKLFF. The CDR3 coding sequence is TGCGCCAGCAGCGGAGGTACAGGGAGGGGCGGTGAAAAACTGTTTTTT.

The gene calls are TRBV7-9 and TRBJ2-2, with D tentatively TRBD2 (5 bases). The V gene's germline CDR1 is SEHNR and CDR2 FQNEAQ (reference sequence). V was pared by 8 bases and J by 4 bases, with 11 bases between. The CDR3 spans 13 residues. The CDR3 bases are TGTGCCAGCTCGGAGGCCGGCACCGGGGAGCTGTTTTTT. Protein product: CASSEAGTGELFF.

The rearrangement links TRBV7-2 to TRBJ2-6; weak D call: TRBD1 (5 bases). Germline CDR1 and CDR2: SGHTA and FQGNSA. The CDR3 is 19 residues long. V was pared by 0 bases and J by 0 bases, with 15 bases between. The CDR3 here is CASSLAPRQFPSGANVLTF. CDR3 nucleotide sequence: TGTGCCAGCAGCTTAGCGCCGCGACAGTTCCCCTCTGGGGCCAACGTCCTGACTTTC.

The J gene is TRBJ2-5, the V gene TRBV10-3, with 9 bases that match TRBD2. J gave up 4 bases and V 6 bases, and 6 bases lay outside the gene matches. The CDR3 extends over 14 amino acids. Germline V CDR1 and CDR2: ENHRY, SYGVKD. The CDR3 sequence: CAISPRTSVETQYF. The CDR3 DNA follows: TGTGCCATCAGCCCCCGGACTAGCGTAGAGACCCAGTACTTC.

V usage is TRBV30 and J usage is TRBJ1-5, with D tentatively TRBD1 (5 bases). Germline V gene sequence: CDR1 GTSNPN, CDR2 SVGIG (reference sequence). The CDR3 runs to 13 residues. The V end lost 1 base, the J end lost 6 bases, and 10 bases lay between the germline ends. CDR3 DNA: TGTGCCTGGAGTGCGGGGGTGGGTCAGCCCCAGCATTTT. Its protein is CAWSAGVGQPQHF.

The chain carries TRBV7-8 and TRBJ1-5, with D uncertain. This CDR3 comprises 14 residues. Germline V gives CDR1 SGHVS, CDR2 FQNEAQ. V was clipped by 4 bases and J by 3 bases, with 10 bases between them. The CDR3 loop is CASSSRDSNQPQHF. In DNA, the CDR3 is TGTGCCAGCAGCTCCCGAGACTCCAATCAGCCCCAGCATTTT.

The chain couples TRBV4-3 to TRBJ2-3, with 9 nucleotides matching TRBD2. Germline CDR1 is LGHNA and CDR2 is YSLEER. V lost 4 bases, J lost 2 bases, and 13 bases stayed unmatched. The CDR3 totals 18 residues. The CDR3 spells CASSRAHLAGKYTDTQYF. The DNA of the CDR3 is TGCGCCAGCAGCCGGGCCCATCTAGCGGGGAAATACACAGATACGCAGTATTTT.

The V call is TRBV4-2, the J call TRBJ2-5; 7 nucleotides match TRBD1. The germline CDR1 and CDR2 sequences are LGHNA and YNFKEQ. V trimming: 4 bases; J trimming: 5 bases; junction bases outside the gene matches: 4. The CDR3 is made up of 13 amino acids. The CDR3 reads CASSRDRVETQYF. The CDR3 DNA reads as TGTGCCAGCAGCCGAGACAGGGTTGAGACCCAGTACTTC.

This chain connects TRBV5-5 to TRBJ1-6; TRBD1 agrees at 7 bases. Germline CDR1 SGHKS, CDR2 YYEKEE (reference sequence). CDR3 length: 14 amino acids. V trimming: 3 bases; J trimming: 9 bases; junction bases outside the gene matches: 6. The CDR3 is CASSSGTESSPLHF. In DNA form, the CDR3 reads TGTGCCAGCAGCTCCGGGACAGAATCTTCACCCCTCCACTTT.

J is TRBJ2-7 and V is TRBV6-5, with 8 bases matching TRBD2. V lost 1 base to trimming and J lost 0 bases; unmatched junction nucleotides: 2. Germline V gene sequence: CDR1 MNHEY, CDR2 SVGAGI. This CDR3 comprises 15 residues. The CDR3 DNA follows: TGTGCCAGCAGTTACTGGCGGGGGGTCTCCTACGAGCAGTACTTC. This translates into CASSYWRGVSYEQYF.

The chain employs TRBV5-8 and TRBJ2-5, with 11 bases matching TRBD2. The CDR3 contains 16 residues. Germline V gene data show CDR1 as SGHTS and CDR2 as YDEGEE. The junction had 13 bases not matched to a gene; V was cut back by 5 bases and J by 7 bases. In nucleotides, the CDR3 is TGTGCCAGCAGTACCCCAGGACTAGCGGGTGCGCGGACCCAGTACTTC. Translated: CASSTPGLAGARTQYF.